The 9 T cell receptor beta chains in this list originate from one sample, sequenced in a study of tumor-infiltrating lymphocytes in primary liver carcinoma. The authors made TCR beta cDNA from 450 to 600 ng total RNA with a constant-region primer. Libraries of TCR beta came from three nested multiplex PCR rounds with slightly modified ARM-PCR. TRBV1-TRBV30 forward primers paired with a C-beta reverse primer drove the first two PCR rounds, roughly 10 cycles each. TCRdb re-analysed the multiplex PCR reads in MiXCR, keeping a single row per CDR3 protein. The sample includes approximately 80,000 distinct CDR3 sequences, 69% of them seen just once. Starting material for RNA and DNA co-extraction consisted of about 17-31 mg of unsorted bulk tissue. The sequenced sample was tumor-adjacent normal liver tissue. The receptors derive from a middle-aged man with primary liver carcinoma and hepatitis B virus infection.

J is TRBJ1-5 and V is TRBV16; TRBD1 matches 8 bases. With V trimmed by 3 bases and J by 12 bases, 13 bases remained unmatched. The CDR3 consists of 15 residues. The germline CDR1 and CDR2 sequences are KGHSY and FQNENV. The CDR3 is CASSQSQGARQFQHF. DNA for the CDR3: TGTGCCAGCAGCCAGTCTCAGGGGGCGAGACAGTTCCAGCATTTT.

The chain carries TRBV30 and TRBJ1-6; unclear D gene. With 3 bases removed from V and 4 bases from J, the gap between germline ends came to 16 bases. The CDR3 length is 16 residues. Germline CDR1 reads GTSNPN; CDR2 reads SVGIG (reference sequence). The CDR3 is CAWSAPTVKYNSPLHF. The CDR3 DNA reads TGTGCCTGGAGCGCTCCGACTGTGAAGTATAATTCACCCCTCCACTTT.

V and J are TRBV11-2 and TRBJ2-1; either TRBD1 or TRBD2 may supply D (5 bases each). The CDR3 is made up of 19 amino acids. V was cut by 9 bases and J by 4 bases, with 31 bases left in between. Germline V lookup: CDR1 SGHAT, CDR2 FQNNGV. Here the CDR3 reads CARRLDGRFSGTLYNEQFF. In nucleotides, the CDR3 is TGTGCCAGGAGGTTAGATGGGCGATTCAGTGGGACCCTTTACAATGAGCAGTTCTTC.

About this clonotype: It may be a read error: a sequence one base away is much more abundant. The chain recombines TRBV6-5 with TRBJ2-1; 7 bases are a match to TRBD2. V was pared by 2 bases and J by 7 bases, with 5 bases of the junction left unmatched. This CDR3 is 14 amino acids long. The germline gives CDR1 MNHEY, CDR2 SVGAGI. For the CDR3, the DNA is TGTGCCAGCAGTTACCGGACTAGTTTTAATGAGCAGTTCTTC. This translates into CASSYRTSFNEQFF.

This sequence joins TRBV5-8 and TRBJ2-1; the D gene is possibly TRBD2 (6 bases). This CDR3 is 15 amino acids long. Germline V gives CDR1 SGHTS, CDR2 YDEGEE. V lost 5 bases and J lost 0, with 12 bases in between. The CDR3 reads CASSEDGSSYNEQFF. The CDR3 DNA reads TGTGCCAGCAGTGAGGACGGGAGCTCCTACAATGAGCAGTTCTTC. Full variable domain (remainder filled in from reference TRBV5-8 and TRBJ2-1): EAGVTQSPTHLIKTRGQQATLRCSPISGHTSVYWYQQALGLGLQFLLWYDEGEERNRGNFPPRFSGRQFPNYSSELNVNALELEDSALYLCASSEDGSSYNEQFFGPGTRLTVL.

In the case of this clonotype: At one end the junction does not follow the germline gene, possibly because of a read error. CDR3 amino acids: CATSEGNEQHF. The DNA of the CDR3 is TGTGCCACGTCCGAGGGAAACGAACAGCACTTC. This chain links TRBV10-3 with TRBJ2-7; D may be TRBD2 (5 bases). CDR1 and CDR2 from the germline V gene are ENHRY and SYGVKD. The CDR3 runs 11 residues.

The V call is TRBV19, the J call TRBJ2-1; D unresolved. CDR1 LNHDA and CDR2 SQIVND come from the germline V gene (reference sequence). This CDR3 has 12 residues. Trimming took 5 bases from V and 7 from J, leaving 9 bases between them. The CDR3 here is CASSPEANEQFF. The CDR3 coding sequence is TGTGCCAGTAGTCCAGAAGCGAATGAGCAGTTCTTC.

J is TRBJ2-2 and V is TRBV5-4; D gene unclear. CDR3 length: 16 amino acids. CDR1 is SGHNT and CDR2 is YYREEE in the germline V gene (reference sequence). V lost 4 bases and J lost 7, with 20 bases in between. CDR3 bases: TGTGCCAGCAGCCTCTCAGTGGGTGGTGGGGTCGGGGAGCTGTTTTTT. Residues: CASSLSVGGGVGELFF.

This rearrangement joins TRBV24-1 to TRBJ2-1, with D maybe TRBD1 (6 bases). Trimming cost V 4 bases and J 6 bases, with 18 bases left between them. Germline loops: CDR1 KGHDR, CDR2 SFDVKD. The CDR3 totals 16 residues. In DNA form, the CDR3 reads TGTGCCACCAGTGACCCTACCCGCACAGGGTCCAATGAGCAGTTCTTC. Protein: CATSDPTRTGSNEQFF.